The 3 T cell receptor beta chains reported below all come from one sample, sequenced in a study of blood T cells in healthy people across ages (dated by TCRdb to about 2015). The library was built by means of 5' RACE. Sequencing relied on an Illumina HiSeq 2500. A second PCR of 7 to 11 cycles was performed with a sample-barcoded 5' primer and a J-beta primer mix. The raw public data were reprocessed by TCRdb itself: fastp quality trimming at Q25, MiXCR clonotype calling, in-frame beta chains only. Rows are unified per CDR3 protein, each entry keeping the most common DNA and genes. Present in this sample are 1,500,000 or so distinct CDR3 sequences, roughly two fifths of which were seen just once. The top ten constitute more than 4% of the sample. Sequenced: blood. The receptors derive from a woman in her late teens or twenties in good health.

This clonotype was seen a few times. The rearrangement joins TRBV12-5 to TRBJ1-5; TRBD1 matches at 8 bases. The CDR3 loop spans 15 amino acids. Germline V lookup: CDR1 LGHNT, CDR2 FRNRAP. The J segment lost 2 bases and the V segment lost 4 bases, leaving 4 bases of the junction unmatched. CDR3 sequence (DNA): TGTGCTAGTGGTTCACCGGGACAGGGCAATCAGCCCCAGCATTTT. This codes for CASGSPGQGNQPQHF.

This clonotype has just one count. The V and J genes are TRBV20-1 and TRBJ2-4, with 8 bases matching TRBD2. The J call may be wrong; the DNA end is better matched by TRBJ2-7. The CDR3 is 15 amino acids. Germline-derived CDR1 and CDR2 are DFQATT and SNEGSKA (reference sequence). Here the CDR3 DNA reads TGCAGTGCCCCAAGGGTGGCGGGGGGCAGGTACGAGCAGTACTTC. It specifies CSAPRVAGGRYEQYF.

This chain connects TRBV15 to TRBJ1-2; D is possibly TRBD1 (5 bases). The CDR3 totals 15 residues. V was trimmed by 2 bases and J by 3 bases, leaving 13 bases between them. Per germline, CDR1 LNHNV and CDR2 YYDKDF (reference sequence). DNA of the CDR3: TGTGCCACCAGCAGACCCCCGGCGGGGGACTATGGCTACACCTTC. This codes for CATSRPPAGDYGYTF.